The 27 T cell receptor beta chains listed next were all sequenced from one sample in a study of T-cell reconstitution after alpha-beta-depleted transplantation in children. TCRbeta library construction was performed incorporating unique molecular identifiers. TCRdb fed the PCR reads into MiXCR, producing one record per CDR3 protein. The sample comprises around 250,000 distinct CDR3 sequences, around 7.8% of which are singletons, and approximately 6% rests with the top ten. The source was PBMCs, mostly from graft donor cells, collected 180 days after TCRalphabeta/CD19-depleted stem cell transplant. These receptors were collected from a male patient younger than 18 who had a stem cell transplant for acute lymphoblastic leukemia, so the T cells may come from the graft donor.

V usage is TRBV18 and J usage is TRBJ1-2; D is ambiguous. Per the germline V gene, CDR1 is KGHSH and CDR2 is LQKENI. The V end lost 3 bases, the J end lost 6 bases, and 14 bases lay between the germline ends. The CDR3 is made up of 14 amino acids. CDR3 in amino acids: CASSPVAWGNGYTF. In DNA, the CDR3 is TGTGCCAGCTCACCGGTGGCTTGGGGAAATGGCTACACCTTC.

The sample holds many counts of this clonotype. This sequence joins TRBV5-1 and TRBJ2-3, with 9 bases aligning to TRBD2. This CDR3 is 16 amino acids long. V lost 5 bases to trimming and J lost 2 bases; unmatched junction nucleotides: 9. Germline CDR1 is SGHRS and CDR2 is YFSETQ. This CDR3 is CASRAAGGVLTDTQYF. The CDR3 nucleotides are TGCGCCAGCAGGGCAGCGGGAGGAGTCCTCACAGATACGCAGTATTTT.

This clonotype occurred many times. The chain uses TRBV6-5 and TRBJ2-1; 11 nucleotides agree with TRBD2. The CDR3 is 15 amino acids. Germline V gene lookup returns CDR1 MNHEY and CDR2 SVGAGI. V shed 2 bases and J 6 bases; nucleotides not matched to a gene: 3. This CDR3 is CASSYGTSGRNEQFF. As DNA, the CDR3 is TGTGCCAGCAGTTACGGGACTAGCGGACGCAATGAGCAGTTCTTC.

Remarks on this clonotype: This clone may be a read error of a much larger clone one base away. The J gene is TRBJ2-7, the V gene TRBV18, with TRBD1 as a possible D gene (6 bases). Trimming pared 3 bases from V and 8 bases from J, leaving 23 bases between. The germline V gene encodes CDR1 KGHSH and CDR2 LQKENI. The CDR3 consists of 16 residues. The CDR3 region has the DNA TGTGCCAGCTCACCCTGGACAGACCCGATGTCCTTTCAGCAGTACTTC. Its protein is CASSPWTDPMSFQQYF.

The rearrangement joins TRBV29-1 to TRBJ1-1, with 9 bases fitting TRBD1. Trimming took 5 bases from V and 4 from J; bases not matched to a gene: 11. The germline V gene has CDR1 SQVTM and CDR2 ANQGSEA. The CDR3 has 15 amino acids. The CDR3 is CSVKVPSTGGTEAFF. The CDR3 nucleotides read TGCAGCGTTAAGGTCCCATCGACAGGGGGCACTGAAGCTTTCTTT.

This clonotype was picked up many times. The CDR3 nucleotides read TGTGCCAGCAGTCCTCGTCCACCGAACTATGGCTACACCTTC. It encodes CASSPRPPNYGYTF. This sequence joins TRBV12-3 or TRBV12-4 and TRBJ1-2, with D unresolved. The CDR3 runs 14 residues. Trimming left V 5 bases short and J 2 bases short, with 12 bases between.

A note on this clonotype: A much larger clonotype is one base distant, so this may be a read error. The V gene is TRBV12-3 or TRBV12-4, the J gene TRBJ2-2, with 10 positions matching TRBD2. CDR3 length: 16 amino acids. For the CDR3, the DNA is TGTGCCAGCAGACCCATTAGCGGGAGGAACACCGGGAAGCTGTTTTTT. Translation gives CASRPISGRNTGKLFF.

The table lists this clonotype with many counts. The rearrangement joins TRBV5-1 to TRBJ2-7, with 7 positions matching TRBD1. Germline V gene lookup returns CDR1 SGHRS and CDR2 YFSETQ. V shed 2 bases and J 1 base; nucleotides not matched to a gene: 6. The CDR3 length is 15 residues. For the CDR3, the DNA is TGCGCCAGCAGCTTAACAGGGGTGGGGTCCTACGAGCAGTACTTC. Protein sequence: CASSLTGVGSYEQYF.

This clonotype appeared many times. This rearrangement joins TRBV7-2 to TRBJ2-6; D is possibly TRBD1 (6 bases). The CDR3 extends over 17 amino acids. Germline CDR1 SGHTA, CDR2 FQGNSA. Trimming stripped 1 base from V and 1 base from J, with 11 bases between. CDR3: CASSLVGQSSGANVLTF. The CDR3 bases are TGTGCCAGCAGCTTAGTAGGACAGTCTTCTGGGGCCAACGTCCTGACTTTC.

There are many counts of this clonotype. The J gene is TRBJ2-2, the V gene TRBV5-1; D may be TRBD2 (6 bases). The CDR3 length is 14 residues. Germline CDR1 SGHRS, CDR2 YFSETQ. V was shortened by 5 bases and J by 5 bases, with 13 bases between the two germline ends. The CDR3 bases are TGCGCCAGCAGTCCCGGAGGGGCAACCGGGGAGCTGTTTTTT. Translating it yields CASSPGGATGELFF.

This clonotype was counted many times. This sequence joins TRBV20-1 and TRBJ2-7, with D uncertain. Germline V CDR1 and CDR2: DFQATT, SNEGSKA (reference sequence). The CDR3 loop spans 12 amino acids. V lost 6 bases to trimming and J lost 3 bases, with 12 bases between them. The CDR3 here is CSAKKGYYEQYF. Here the CDR3 DNA reads TGCAGTGCCAAGAAAGGGTACTACGAGCAGTACTTC.

This clonotype was recorded at least ten times. The chain combines TRBV3-1 with TRBJ1-5; TRBD1 might be the D (5 bases). Germline V gene lookup returns CDR1 LGHDT and CDR2 YNNKEL (reference sequence). The CDR3 totals 13 residues. Trimming shortened V by 3 bases and J by 4 bases, and 7 bases separated the two germline ends. The CDR3 DNA follows: TGTGCCAGCAGCCATGACAGTAATCAGCCCCAGCATTTT. This sequence encodes CASSHDSNQPQHF. Together with reference TRBV3-1 and TRBJ1-5, the CDR3 gives the full variable domain: DTAVSQTPKYLVTQMGNDKSIKCEQNLGHDTMYWYKQDSKKFLKIMFSYNNKELIINETVPNRFSPKSPDKAHLNLHINSLELGDSAVYFCASSHDSNQPQHFGDGTRLSIL.

This clonotype has ten or more counts. V gene TRBV2 combines with J gene TRBJ2-2; a weak D match, TRBD1 (6 bases). V was shortened by 6 bases and J by 7 bases, with 12 bases between the two germline ends. CDR3 length equals 13 residues. Germline V gives CDR1 SNHLY, CDR2 FYNNEI. This CDR3 reads CASRVRGIGELFF. As DNA, the CDR3 is TGTGCCAGCAGAGTCAGGGGTATCGGGGAGCTGTTTTTT.

This clonotype was counted ten times or more. This chain connects TRBV5-5 to TRBJ1-5; D unresolved. Trimming took 4 bases from V and 2 from J, leaving 10 bases between them. The length of the CDR3 is 14 residues. Germline lookup yields CDR1 SGHKS and CDR2 YYEKEE (reference sequence). The CDR3 bases are TGTGCCAGCAGCCGAGCGGGTGGCAATCAGCCCCAGCATTTT. It specifies CASSRAGGNQPQHF.

A note on this clonotype: Since a much larger clone is just one base distant, this may be a read error. The chain has TRBV20-1 and TRBJ2-7; D is possibly TRBD2 (6 bases). Germline assignment: CDR1 DFQATT and CDR2 SNEGSKA (reference sequence). The CDR3 covers 17 residues. The CDR3 is CCARDRPGTAGRYEQYF. CDR3 coding DNA: TGCTGTGCTAGAGATAGGCCCGGAACAGCTGGGAGGTACGAGCAGTACTTC.

In regard to this clonotype: A clone one base away is much larger, so this may be a read error. This likely comes from a read error, as the CDR3 has no conserved phenylalanine or tryptophan at its end. The CDR3 nucleotides are TGTGCCAGTAGTATGGGACAGCTAGCGGGAGTAGGCTACAATGAGCAGTTCTCC. Its translation: CASSMGQLAGVGYNEQFS. The J gene is TRBJ2-1, the V gene TRBV19; 10 nucleotides line up with TRBD2. The CDR3 is made up of 18 amino acids. CDR1 is LNHDA, CDR2 SQIVND, per germline (reference sequence). The V segment lost 3 bases and the J segment 3 bases; nucleotides outside the gene matches: 11.

The table lists this clonotype with many counts. V usage is TRBV28 and J usage is TRBJ2-3; the D gene could be TRBD1 or TRBD2 (6 bases each). The CDR3 sequence is 15 residues long. From germline, CDR1 is MDHEN and CDR2 SYDVKM. Trimming removed 4 bases at V and 4 bases at J, with 15 bases between. The CDR3, as DNA: TGTGCCAGCAGTTCCAAGTGGGGGGCCGCAGATACGCAGTATTTT. Translating gives CASSSKWGAADTQYF.

The sample holds many counts of this clonotype. This chain uses TRBV27 with TRBJ1-1; D call uncertain. The CDR3 loop spans 13 amino acids. Germline V gene lookup returns CDR1 MNHEY and CDR2 SMNVEV (reference sequence). V shed 4 bases and J shed 1 base, with 7 bases lying between them. The CDR3 is CASSYMENTEAFF. CDR3 coding DNA: TGTGCCAGCAGTTATATGGAGAACACTGAAGCTTTCTTT.

This clonotype has a count of ten or more. The V gene is TRBV27, the J gene TRBJ2-6; no reliable D call. The CDR3 extends over 15 amino acids. Germline CDR1 reads MNHEY; CDR2 reads SMNVEV (reference sequence). Trimming removed 3 bases at V and 3 bases at J, with 9 bases between. The CDR3 nucleotides read TGTGCCAGCAGTTTTCAGCTCGGTGGGGCCAACGTCCTGACTTTC. Its protein is CASSFQLGGANVLTF.

This clonotype was counted between two and nine times. V is TRBV6-5 and J is TRBJ2-3; D might be TRBD1 (6 bases). Trimming shortened V by 0 bases and J by 3 bases, and 10 bases separated the two germline ends. Germline V lookup: CDR1 MNHEY, CDR2 SVGAGI. CDR3 length: 15 amino acids. DNA for the CDR3: TGTGCCAGCAGTTACTCGACTCAGGGGACAGATACGCAGTATTTT. It is translated as CASSYSTQGTDTQYF.

This clonotype appeared a few times. V usage is TRBV5-1 and J usage is TRBJ2-5; D is possibly TRBD1 (5 bases). V gave up 0 bases and J gave up 4 bases, with 10 bases separating them. This CDR3 region has 14 residues. The germline V gene has CDR1 SGHRS and CDR2 YFSETQ. CDR3 in DNA: TGCGCCAGCAGCTTGGAAGGGGTTGGAGAGACCCAGTACTTC. It specifies CASSLEGVGETQYF.

This clonotype was picked up many times. The rearrangement links TRBV18 to TRBJ2-1; D is tentatively TRBD1 or TRBD2 (5 bases each). CDR3 size: 13 residues. The germline CDR1 and CDR2 sequences are KGHSH and LQKENI. Trimming pared 3 bases from V and 7 bases from J, leaving 10 bases between. CDR3 DNA sequence: TGTGCCAGCTCACCGGGGGTCGCGAATGAGCAGTTCTTC. Encoded protein: CASSPGVANEQFF.

This clonotype was seen a few times. This sequence joins TRBV9 and TRBJ1-6; D gene ambiguous. Germline-derived CDR1 and CDR2 are SGDLS and YYNGEE. This CDR3 has 15 amino acids. Trimming stripped 0 bases from V and 4 bases from J, with 8 bases between. DNA for the CDR3: TGTGCCAGCAGCGTAGGAGAGGGTTATAATTCACCCCTCCACTTT. It encodes CASSVGEGYNSPLHF. The variable domain in full, completed from reference TRBV9 and TRBJ1-6, reads DSGVTQTPKHLITATGQRVTLRCSPRSGDLSVYWYQQSLDQGLQFLIQYYNGEERAKGNILERFSAQQFPDLHSELNLSSLELGDSALYFCASSVGEGYNSPLHFGNGTRLTVT.

CDR3 coding DNA: TGTGCCAGCAGCCCGCCGCGGTACGAGGGCTACACCTTC. Its protein is CASSPPRYEGYTF. The chain combines TRBV12-3 or TRBV12-4 with TRBJ1-2; D is unclear. CDR3 size: 13 residues. Trimming cost V 6 bases and J 8 bases, with 16 bases left between them.

This clonotype was picked up many times. The chain employs TRBV5-1 and TRBJ2-3; no clear D gene. Germline V lookup: CDR1 SGHRS, CDR2 YFSETQ. Trimming left V 4 bases short and J 6 bases short, with 12 bases between. CDR3 size: 13 residues. CDR3 region: CASSTTNGDTQYF. In DNA form, the CDR3 reads TGCGCCAGCAGCACGACCAACGGGGATACGCAGTATTTT.

This clonotype was observed at least ten times. This rearrangement joins TRBV3-1 to TRBJ2-3, with 9 bases aligning to TRBD2. The germline CDR1 and CDR2 sequences are LGHDT and YNNKEL (reference sequence). The CDR3 covers 15 residues. The ends lost 5 bases at V and 7 bases at J; junction bases unmatched: 10. The CDR3 DNA reads TGTGCCAGCAGCACCCCGGGCGGGAGGGGAAATACGCAGTATTTT. The encoded protein is CASSTPGGRGNTQYF.

This clonotype was detected ten times or more. The chain has TRBV20-1 and TRBJ2-5, with D tentatively TRBD1 (7 bases). The V and J ends lost 0 bases and 5 bases respectively, with 10 bases between them. This CDR3 is 13 amino acids long. The germline gives CDR1 DFQATT, CDR2 SNEGSKA (reference sequence). In DNA form, the CDR3 reads TGCAGTGCTAGAGAGGAGGGGGCTGAGACCCAGTACTTC. Amino acids: CSAREEGAETQYF.